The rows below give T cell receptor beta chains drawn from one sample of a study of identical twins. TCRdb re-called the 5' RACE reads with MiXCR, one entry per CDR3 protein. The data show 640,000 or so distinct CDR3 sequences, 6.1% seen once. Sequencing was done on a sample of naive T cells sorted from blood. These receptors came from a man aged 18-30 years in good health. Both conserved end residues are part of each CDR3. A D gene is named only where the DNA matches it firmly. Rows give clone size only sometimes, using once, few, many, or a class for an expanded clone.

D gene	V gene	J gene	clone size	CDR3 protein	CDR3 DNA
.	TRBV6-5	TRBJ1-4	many	CASSYSGTTSEKLFF	TGTGCCAGCAGTTACTCCGGGACAACGAGCGAAAAACTGTTTTTT
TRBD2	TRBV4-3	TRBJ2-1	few	CASSQDGGLAALRGYNEQFF	TGCGCCAGCAGCCAAGATGGGGGACTAGCGGCGCTACGGGGCTACAATGAGCAGTTCTTC
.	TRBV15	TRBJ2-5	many	CATSRDHQETQYF	TGTGCCACCAGCAGAGATCACCAAGAGACCCAGTACTTC
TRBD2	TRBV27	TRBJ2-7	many	CASRNPGLAGEEQYF	TGTGCCAGCAGGAATCCGGGACTAGCGGGAGAAGAGCAGTACTTC
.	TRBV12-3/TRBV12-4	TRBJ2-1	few	CASSFNRVHNEQFF	TGTGCCAGCAGTTTCAACAGGGTCCACAATGAGCAGTTCTTC
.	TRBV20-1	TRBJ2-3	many	CSARVTTDTQYF	TGCAGTGCTAGAGTGACCACAGATACGCAGTATTTT
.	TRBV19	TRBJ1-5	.	CASRKDISNQPQHF	TGTGCCAGTAGGAAGGACATTAGCAATCAGCCCCAGCATTTT
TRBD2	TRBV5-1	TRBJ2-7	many	CASSPTGRAGLLGSYEQYF	TGCGCCAGCAGCCCGACGGGTCGAGCGGGGCTACTCGGATCCTACGAGCAGTACTTC
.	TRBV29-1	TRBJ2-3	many	CSVEDAELDTQYF	TGCAGCGTTGAAGATGCGGAGCTAGATACGCAGTATTTT
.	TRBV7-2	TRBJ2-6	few	CASSKGGSGANVLTF	TGTGCCAGCAGTAAAGGTGGCTCTGGGGCCAACGTCCTGACTTTC
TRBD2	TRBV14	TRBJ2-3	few	CASSRPSGRASSTDTQYF	TGTGCCAGCAGCCGCCCTAGCGGGAGAGCTTCTAGCACAGATACGCAGTATTTT
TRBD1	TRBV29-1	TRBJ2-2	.	CSVEEFWTGGTGELFF	TGCAGCGTTGAAGAGTTTTGGACAGGGGGAACCGGGGAGCTGTTTTTT
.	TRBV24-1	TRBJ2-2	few	CATSDYRTANTGELFF	TGTGCCACCAGTGATTATAGGACAGCGAACACCGGGGAGCTGTTTTTT
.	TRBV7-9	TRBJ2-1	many	CASSLADWGGGEQFF	TGTGCCAGCAGCTTAGCGGACTGGGGGGGGGGCGAGCAGTTCTTC
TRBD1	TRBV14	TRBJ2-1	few	CASSQTLGQGKKFF	TGTGCCAGCAGCCAAACTCTGGGACAGGGCAAAAAGTTCTTC